The next 7 T cell receptor beta chains were all read from a single sample in a study of technical replicates of blood from a few donors. Repertoires were generated with immunoSEQ multiplex PCR, while TCRdb's copy carries only in-frame clones and drops some. Among 50,000 to 70,000 clones, 75% to 90% were seen once, and the ten largest hold approximately 5%. Sequencing used PBMCs. These receptors all come from a human donor in good health. Some clones in this sample may be carry-over from other donors' samples.

The rearrangement uses TRBV5-6 and TRBJ2-1, with a weak D call TRBD2 (5 bases). The V end lost 2 bases, the J end lost 4 bases, and 7 bases lay between the germline ends. Germline CDR1 and CDR2: SGHDT and YYEEEE. The CDR3 has 13 residues. The DNA for the CDR3 is TGTGCCAGCAGCTTTGGGAGATACAATGAGCAGTTCTTC. It translates to CASSFGRYNEQFF.

The rearrangement links TRBV18 to TRBJ2-1; 12 bases map to TRBD2. CDR1 is KGHSH and CDR2 is LQKENI in the germline V gene. There are 16 residues in the CDR3. J gave up 4 bases and V 3 bases, and 4 bases lay outside the gene matches. CDR3 sequence reads: CASSPFTSGRYNEQFF. CDR3 nucleotides: TGTGCCAGCTCACCCTTTACTAGCGGGAGGTACAATGAGCAGTTCTTC.

As regards this clone: Additional DNA sequences in this sample encode the identical CDR3. The chain carries TRBV18 and TRBJ2-7; a possible D gene is TRBD1 (6 bases). The germline CDR1 and CDR2 sequences are KGHSH and LQKENI. The CDR3 runs 13 residues. Trimming took 3 bases from V and 3 from J, leaving 9 bases between them. CDR3 in amino acids: CASSPGQSYEQYF. CDR3 in DNA: TGTGCCAGCTCACCGGGACAAAGCTACGAGCAGTACTTC.

The CDR3 DNA follows: TGTGCCAGCAGCCCTAACATTAGATTACAGGGAGGCTACACCTTC. This sequence encodes CASSPNIRLQGGYTF. The chain uses TRBV7-2 and TRBJ1-2; D may be TRBD1 (6 bases). V lost 5 bases and J lost 8, with 21 bases in between. The CDR3 has 15 amino acids. In germline, CDR1 is SGHTA, CDR2 FQGNSA.

J is TRBJ2-5 and V is TRBV6-1; 8 positions agree with TRBD1. This CDR3 is 11 amino acids long. The germline CDR1 and CDR2 sequences are MNHNS and SASEGT. Unmatched junction bases numbered 5, after V lost 5 bases and J lost 12 bases. CDR3 sequence: CASSHRDRKYF. DNA for the CDR3: TGTGCCAGCAGTCACCGGGACAGGAAGTACTTC.

V and J are TRBV7-9 and TRBJ2-5; maybe TRBD1 (5 bases). The germline gives CDR1 SEHNR, CDR2 FQNEAQ (reference sequence). Trimming pared 5 bases from V and 6 bases from J, leaving 13 bases between. This CDR3 spans 13 amino acids. The CDR3 sequence: CASSLSNRKTQYF. CDR3 nucleotides: TGTGCCAGCAGCCTGAGCAACAGGAAGACCCAGTACTTC. The full variable domain, rest sourced from reference TRBV7-9 and TRBJ2-5, is DTGVSQNPRHKITKRGQNVTFRCDPISEHNRLYWYRQTLGQGPEFLTYFQNEAQLEKSRLLSDRFSAERPKGSFSTLEIQRTEQGDSAMYLCASSLSNRKTQYFGPGTRLLVL.

This chain links TRBV7-6 with TRBJ2-7; 10 nucleotides line up with TRBD2. Germline-derived CDR1 and CDR2 are SGHVS and FNYEAQ. The CDR3 is made up of 17 amino acids. V lost 0 bases and J lost 2; bases outside the gene matches: 7. CDR3 nucleotides: TGTGCCAGCAGCTTAGCCGCGCAAAGCGGGAGGGCCTACGAGCAGTACTTC. It codes for CASSLAAQSGRAYEQYF.